One and the same sample provided the 5 T cell receptor beta chains below, sequenced in a study of neurological immune-mediated disorders (dated by TCRdb to about 2019). Libraries were made using 5' RACE. Sequencer: Illumina HiSeq 2500. TCRdb's own reprocessing of the public reads used fastp at Q25 and MiXCR and kept productive beta chains. All rows with the same CDR3 protein become a single entry with the most common DNA and genes. This sample is represented by 35,000 to 50,000 distinct CDR3 sequences; 2.5% of them were singletons. The ten top clones hold approximately 2.3% of the sample. Sequences were obtained from PBMCs. The source of these receptors is a man aged 45-65 years with multiple sclerosis.

In this sample, this clonotype turned up a few times. This chain links TRBV7-3 with TRBJ2-1; 8 bases align to TRBD2. V shed 5 bases, J shed 3 bases, and the junction held 6 bases outside the gene matches. Germline V lookup: CDR1 SGHTA, CDR2 FQGTGA. The CDR3 length is 15 residues. The CDR3 bases are TGTGCCAGCAGCATCGGGACTAGAGGCTACAATGAGCAGTTCTTC. Translation: CASSIGTRGYNEQFF.

Ten or more counts support this clonotype. One junction end disagrees with the germline gene, perhaps due to a read error. The chain carries TRBV7-9 and TRBJ1-5; D is uncertain. CDR1 and CDR2 from the germline V gene are SEHNR and FQNEAQ (reference sequence). This CDR3 is 14 amino acids long. CDR3 sequence (DNA): TGTGCCAGCAGCTCAGGAGTTGTGGATCAGCCCCAGAATTTT. Translated: CASSSGVVDQPQNF.

This clonotype has ten or more counts. This chain links TRBV12-3 or TRBV12-4 with TRBJ1-4; D unclear. V lost 5 bases to trimming and J lost 5 bases, with 15 bases between them. The CDR3 sequence is 15 residues long. The CDR3 is CASSRQQLANEKLFF. In DNA, the CDR3 is TGTGCCAGCAGTAGGCAACAGCTAGCGAATGAAAAACTGTTTTTT.

This clonotype has ten or more counts. V and J are TRBV20-1 and TRBJ2-7; 10 bases are a match to TRBD1. This CDR3 has 14 amino acids. Trimming took 4 bases from V and 3 from J; bases not matched to a gene: 6. The V gene's germline CDR1 is DFQATT and CDR2 SNEGSKA (reference sequence). CDR3 in amino acids: CSATSGQGVYEQYF. The CDR3 DNA reads as TGCAGTGCTACCAGCGGACAGGGGGTCTACGAGCAGTACTTC.

This clonotype was observed at least ten times. The V call is TRBV29-1, the J call TRBJ2-2; 7 positions match TRBD1. Germline V gene lookup returns CDR1 SQVTM and CDR2 ANQGSEA. J gave up 5 bases and V 3 bases, and 3 bases lay outside the gene matches. The CDR3 covers 13 residues. CDR3 sequence: CSVDRGYTGELFF. CDR3 nucleotide sequence: TGCAGCGTTGACAGGGGGTATACCGGGGAGCTGTTTTTT.